The rows below give T cell receptor beta chains drawn from one sample of a study of shared clonotypes between healthy human individuals. The protocol was immunoSEQ multiplex PCR, while the TCRdb copy is restricted to in-frame clones and leaves out a portion. Among under 2,000,000 clones listed, approximately 95% were seen once. The material sequenced was naive CD8+ T cells sorted from blood. These receptors all come from a man in his late teens or twenties in good health. Each CDR3 is given with its conserved first and last residue. The order of the fields is CDR3 length, V gene, D gene, J gene, clone size, CDR3 protein, CDR3 DNA. A D gene is named only where the DNA matches it firmly. Clone size is stated in some rows and not others, as once, few, many or a class when expanded.

12,TRBV11-2,-,TRBJ2-3,-,CASLEGTDTQYF,TGTGCCAGCCTCGAGGGAACAGATACGCAGTATTTT
14,TRBV6-6,-,TRBJ2-3,-,CASSSGVVWDTQYF,TGTGCCAGCAGCTCAGGGGTAGTCTGGGATACGCAGTATTTT
13,TRBV10-1,-,TRBJ1-2,-,CASSPGRTYGYTF,TGCGCCAGCAGTCCGGGACGGACATATGGCTACACCTTC
17,TRBV10-3,TRBD2,TRBJ2-2,-,CAISDLGLAGGTGELFF,TGTGCCATCAGTGACCTGGGACTAGCGGGGGGAACCGGGGAGCTGTTTTTT
14,TRBV27,-,TRBJ1-4,-,CASSLAGAGEKLFF,TGTGCCAGCAGTTTGGCGGGAGCGGGTGAAAAACTGTTTTTT
16,TRBV7-9,TRBD2,TRBJ2-7,-,CASSRFTSGAYYEQYF,TGTGCCAGCAGCCGTTTTACGAGCGGGGCCTACTACGAGCAGTACTTC
14,TRBV6-6,-,TRBJ1-4,once,CASSPWGTVEKLFF,TGTGCCAGCAGCCCCTGGGGGACGGTTGAAAAACTGTTTTTT
15,TRBV28,-,TRBJ2-1,once,CASSFAGELYNEQFF,TGTGCCAGCAGTTTTGCAGGGGAGTTATACAATGAGCAGTTCTTC
14,TRBV15,-,TRBJ2-6,-,CATSTLTGANVLTF,TGTGCCACCAGCACCCTGACCGGGGCCAACGTCCTGACTTTC
14,TRBV19,TRBD1,TRBJ1-1,-,CASSGQDLNTEAFF,TGTGCCAGTAGTGGACAGGATCTGAACACTGAAGCTTTCTTT
16,TRBV9,-,TRBJ2-2,-,CASSVFSQTNTGELFF,TGTGCCAGCAGCGTATTTTCGCAGACGAACACCGGGGAGCTGTTTTTT
12,TRBV5-1,TRBD1,TRBJ2-1,-,CASSETGVEQFF,TGCGCCAGCAGCGAAACAGGGGTCGAGCAGTTCTTC
15,TRBV7-9,-,TRBJ2-2,-,CASSFGRRGTGELFF,TGTGCCAGCAGCTTTGGCCGCCGGGGGACCGGGGAGCTGTTTTTT
14,TRBV28,-,TRBJ1-1,-,CASSFRGANTEAFF,TGTGCCAGCAGTTTCAGGGGCGCGAACACTGAAGCTTTCTTT
16,TRBV4-1,TRBD1,TRBJ2-7,-,CASSQDRTGGFHEQYF,TGCGCCAGCAGCCAAGATCGGACAGGTGGTTTCCACGAGCAGTACTTC
14,TRBV9,-,TRBJ1-1,-,CASSVGPMNTEAFF,TGTGCCAGCAGCGTAGGGCCTATGAACACTGAAGCTTTCTTT
15,TRBV6-5,TRBD2,TRBJ2-1,-,CASSPIAGGPNEQFF,TGTGCCAGCAGCCCAATAGCGGGAGGGCCTAATGAGCAGTTCTTC
13,TRBV5-6,-,TRBJ2-7,-,CASSLGQSNEQYF,TGTGCCAGCAGCTTGGGACAGTCAAACGAGCAGTACTTC
13,TRBV30,-,TRBJ1-2,once,CAWSVWGEDGYTF,TGTGCCTGGAGTGTATGGGGAGAGGATGGCTACACCTTC
12,TRBV5-4,-,TRBJ2-7,-,CASSPPAGEQYF,TGTGCCAGCAGCCCCCCGGCGGGCGAGCAGTACTTC
16,TRBV4-3,-,TRBJ2-7,once,CASSQDVAAESYEQYF,TGCGCCAGCAGCCAAGACGTAGCAGCCGAGTCCTACGAGCAGTACTTC
16,TRBV9,TRBD2,TRBJ2-2,-,CASSGLAGGPSGELFF,TGTGCCAGCAGCGGCCTAGCGGGAGGGCCCAGCGGGGAGCTGTTTTTT
12,TRBV4-1,-,TRBJ2-7,-,CASSRGNYEQYF,TGCGCCAGCAGCCGAGGAAACTACGAGCAGTACTTC
16,TRBV7-9,-,TRBJ1-2,-,CASSPGRTGPNYGYTF,TGTGCCAGCAGCCCCGGACGCACCGGCCCTAACTATGGCTACACCTTC
14,TRBV15,TRBD1,TRBJ1-1,-,CATSRQGEVAEAFF,TGTGCCACCAGCCGACAGGGGGAGGTCGCTGAAGCTTTCTTT
11,TRBV11-2,TRBD2,TRBJ2-1,-,CAGGDYNEQFF,TGTGCCGGGGGGGATTACAATGAGCAGTTCTTC